The 26 T cell receptor beta chains given below trace back to one sample, sequenced in a study of long-term antiretroviral therapy in people with HIV. Assay version v3.0 of immunoSEQ was used, and it was run at survey level. Method: immunoSEQ multiplex PCR; TCRdb's copy keeps in-frame clones and lacks some. Of about 21,000 clones listed, roughly 85% were seen once; the top ten hold 7.5% to 10%. Sequenced here: unsorted PBMCs, sampled at the start of antiretroviral therapy. These receptor sequences come from a man between 45 and 60 years old with HIV.

V is TRBV2 and J is TRBJ1-5; D gene uncertain. This CDR3 has 13 amino acids. Trimming stripped 7 bases from V and 9 bases from J, with 16 bases between. From germline, CDR1 is SNHLY and CDR2 FYNNEI. The CDR3 here is CASNDLGGLPQHF. The CDR3 DNA reads as TGTGCCAGCAACGACTTAGGAGGATTGCCCCAGCATTTT.

This clone came up once. The V call is TRBV30, the J call TRBJ2-2; D is uncertain. V was clipped by 5 bases and J by 0 bases, with 10 bases between them. Germline CDR1 and CDR2: GTSNPN and SVGIG (reference sequence). The CDR3 sequence is 14 residues long. The CDR3 protein is CAWGLPPNTGELFF. The CDR3 bases are TGTGCCTGGGGCCTGCCCCCGAACACCGGGGAGCTGTTTTTT.

This chain uses TRBV27 with TRBJ2-3; tentatively, D is TRBD1 (6 bases). The germline V gene has CDR1 MNHEY and CDR2 SMNVEV (reference sequence). This CDR3 spans 15 amino acids. Trimming stripped 1 base from V and 3 bases from J, with 11 bases between. The CDR3 DNA is TGTGCCAGCAGTTTATTACAGGGTGGGACAGATACGCAGTATTTT. This codes for CASSLLQGGTDTQYF.

This chain links TRBV28 with TRBJ1-5; D might be TRBD1 (5 bases). CDR3 size: 14 residues. Germline V gene sequence: CDR1 MDHEN, CDR2 SYDVKM. Trimming took 5 bases from V and 6 from J, leaving 14 bases between them. The CDR3 spells CASSIGTEGQPQHF. In DNA form, the CDR3 reads TGTGCCAGCAGTATCGGGACTGAAGGTCAGCCCCAGCATTTT.

The chain joins TRBV7-9 to TRBJ2-2, with a possible D match to TRBD1 (6 bases). This CDR3 has 19 amino acids. Trimming pared 3 bases from V and 6 bases from J, leaving 26 bases between. The germline V gene encodes CDR1 SEHNR and CDR2 FQNEAQ (reference sequence). The CDR3 protein is CASSFPDDRWMGKAGELFF. CDR3 bases: TGTGCCAGCAGCTTCCCAGACGACAGGTGGATGGGCAAGGCCGGGGAGCTGTTTTTT.

The chain carries TRBV7-8 and TRBJ2-1; D call uncertain. The CDR3 length is 13 residues. V gave up 0 bases and J gave up 10 bases, with 10 bases separating them. The germline V gene has CDR1 SGHVS and CDR2 FQNEAQ. The CDR3 nucleotides are TGTGCCAGCAGCTTAGCGCAGCCAGCCGAGCAGTTCTTC. Amino acids: CASSLAQPAEQFF.

This sequence joins TRBV2 and TRBJ2-3; D is perhaps TRBD2 (6 bases). The germline V gene encodes CDR1 SNHLY and CDR2 FYNNEI. Trimming took 6 bases from V and 2 from J, leaving 15 bases between them. The CDR3 consists of 15 residues. The CDR3: CASRKVGGTTDTQYF. DNA for the CDR3: TGTGCCAGCAGGAAAGTGGGGGGAACCACAGATACGCAGTATTTT. The full variable domain, with the rest looked up from reference TRBV2 and TRBJ2-3, is EPEVTQTPSHQVTQMGQEVILRCVPISNHLYFYWYRQILGQKVEFLVSFYNNEISEKSEIFDDQFSVERPDGSNFTLKIRSTKLEDSAMYFCASRKVGGTTDTQYFGPGTRLTVL.

V is TRBV11-2 and J is TRBJ1-2; weak D call: TRBD1 (5 bases). V lost 3 bases and J 4 bases, leaving 15 bases between the germline ends. Germline-derived CDR1 and CDR2 are SGHAT and FQNNGV. The CDR3 runs 15 residues. In DNA form, the CDR3 reads TGTGCCAGCAGCTTGGGACCTTGGGAGACCTATGGCTACACCTTC. It specifies CASSLGPWETYGYTF.

This chain links TRBV28 with TRBJ2-1; D remains unclear. Germline loops: CDR1 MDHEN, CDR2 SYDVKM. The CDR3 sequence is 11 residues long. Trimming shortened V by 8 bases and J by 6 bases, and 8 bases separated the two germline ends. CDR3 amino acids: CASFTGNEQFF. As DNA, the CDR3 is TGTGCCAGCTTTACCGGCAATGAGCAGTTCTTC. Full variable domain (missing parts from reference TRBV28 and TRBJ2-1): DVKVTQSSRYLVKRTGEKVFLECVQDMDHENMFWYRQDPGLGLRLIYFSYDVKMKEKGDIPEGYSVSREKKERFSLILESASTNQTSMYLCASFTGNEQFFGPGTRLTVL.

This clone was detected once. The chain has TRBV7-9 and TRBJ1-2; D uncertain. This CDR3 has 14 amino acids. Germline loops: CDR1 SEHNR, CDR2 FQNEAQ (reference sequence). V was clipped by 5 bases and J by 4 bases, with 14 bases between them. The CDR3 here is CASSANNRLYGYTF. The CDR3 nucleotides read TGTGCCAGCAGCGCAAACAACCGTCTCTATGGCTACACCTTC.

This chain joins TRBV4-1 and TRBJ1-2, with D perhaps matching TRBD1 (6 bases). CDR3 length: 15 residues. Germline CDR1 MGHRA, CDR2 YSYEKL. V dropped 1 base and J dropped 2 bases, with 11 bases sitting between them. The CDR3: CASSQVRGQNYGYTF. The CDR3 bases are TGCGCCAGCAGCCAAGTCCGGGGGCAGAACTATGGCTACACCTTC.

V usage is TRBV6-5 and J usage is TRBJ1-2, with a possible D match to TRBD1 (5 bases). Trimming pared 4 bases from V and 4 bases from J, leaving 13 bases between. Germline values: CDR1 MNHEY, CDR2 SVGAGI. This CDR3 spans 14 amino acids. This CDR3 reads CASSSQGRAYGYTF. In DNA form, the CDR3 reads TGTGCCAGCAGTTCTCAGGGAAGGGCCTATGGCTACACCTTC.

The rearrangement joins TRBV4-3 to TRBJ1-3; no clear D. Looked up from germline, CDR1 is LGHNA and CDR2 is YSLEER. V dropped 0 bases and J dropped 4 bases, with 1 base sitting between them. The CDR3 loop spans 12 amino acids. The CDR3 DNA follows: TGCGCCAGCAGCCAAGACGGAAACACCATATATTTT. Residues: CASSQDGNTIYF.

The chain employs TRBV27 and TRBJ2-7; TRBD2 is a possible D gene (6 bases). Germline CDR1 MNHEY, CDR2 SMNVEV (reference sequence). This CDR3 spans 18 amino acids. Trimming took off 5 bases at V and 0 bases at J, with 23 bases between the two ends. CDR3 DNA sequence: TGTGCCAGCAGTCCATTATCCTCTAGCGAGAGGAGCTCCTACGAGCAGTACTTC. Translated: CASSPLSSSERSSYEQYF.

This clone is large by share. V usage is TRBV5-4 and J usage is TRBJ2-1; D remains ambiguous. This CDR3 has 14 residues. The V end was cut by 2 bases, the J end by 2 bases, with 8 bases between. CDR1 and CDR2 from the germline V gene are SGHNT and YYREEE (reference sequence). In nucleotides, the CDR3 is TGTGCCAGCAGCTTAGAGGTGGCCTACAATGAGCAGTTCTTC. Its protein is CASSLEVAYNEQFF.

This chain joins TRBV7-2 and TRBJ2-7; 7 positions agree with TRBD2. The germline V gene has CDR1 SGHTA and CDR2 FQGNSA. The CDR3 has 15 amino acids. The trim removed 2 bases at V and 2 bases at J, leaving 6 bases unmatched. The CDR3 sequence is CASSLLAGVAYEQYF. Written as DNA, the CDR3 is TGTGCCAGCAGCTTACTGGCGGGAGTGGCCTACGAGCAGTACTTC.

The chain couples TRBV28 to TRBJ1-2; D is unresolved. The CDR3 extends over 15 amino acids. Germline CDR1 is MDHEN and CDR2 is SYDVKM. Trimming removed 3 bases at V and 0 bases at J, with 11 bases between. The chain's CDR3 is CASSFRPVTNYGYTF. DNA for the CDR3: TGTGCCAGCAGTTTTCGGCCCGTGACTAACTATGGCTACACCTTC.

V gene TRBV10-1 combines with J gene TRBJ2-1; 12 positions agree with TRBD2. There are 18 residues in the CDR3. CDR1 and CDR2 from the germline V gene are WNHNN and SYGVQD (reference sequence). With 0 bases clipped from V and 1 base from J, the junction kept 4 bases outside the gene matches. The DNA for the CDR3 is TGCGCCAGCAGTGAGTCAGGGACTAGCGGGCCATCCTACAATGAGCAGTTCTTC. Translating it yields CASSESGTSGPSYNEQFF.

The table lists this clone with a few counts. J is TRBJ2-2 and V is TRBV30; D not certain. V lost 5 bases and J 7 bases, leaving 14 bases between the germline ends. The CDR3 runs 13 residues. Germline values: CDR1 GTSNPN, CDR2 SVGIG (reference sequence). The CDR3 sequence: CAWDLRIGGELFF. The CDR3 DNA is TGTGCCTGGGATCTTCGCATTGGCGGGGAGCTGTTTTTT. Supplemented by reference TRBV30 and TRBJ2-2, the full variable domain reads SQTIHQWPATLVQPVGSPLSLECTVEGTSNPNLYWYRQAAGRGLQLLFYSVGIGQISSEVPQNLSASRPQDRQFILSSKKLLLSDSGFYLCAWDLRIGGELFFGEGSRLTVL.

This chain links TRBV28 with TRBJ1-5, with unresolved D. The V and J ends lost 2 bases and 5 bases respectively, with 16 bases between them. The CDR3 is 16 amino acids. Germline lookup yields CDR1 MDHEN and CDR2 SYDVKM. Written as DNA, the CDR3 is TGTGCCAGCAGTTTAGGTACTAAGGGAGGGCATCAGCCCCAGCATTTT. Translated: CASSLGTKGGHQPQHF.

The chain recombines TRBV23-1 with TRBJ1-5; 10 bases are shared with TRBD1. TRBV23-1 has ORF status, its function being uncertain. The CDR3 contains 17 residues. After removal of 3 bases from V and 11 bases from J, the junction contained 16 bases not matched to a gene. The CDR3 nucleotides read TGCGCCAGCAGTCAGGGACAGGGGTCCCGAGGTGAAAAGGCCCAGCATTTT. Amino acids: CASSQGQGSRGEKAQHF.

The count of this clone is one. V and J are TRBV28 and TRBJ1-2; D may be TRBD1 (5 bases). The CDR3 sequence is 15 residues long. Trimming left V 10 bases short and J 2 bases short, with 20 bases between. Germline lookup yields CDR1 MDHEN and CDR2 SYDVKM. The chain's CDR3 is CAIMSRALFNYGYTF. The CDR3 DNA is TGTGCCATCATGAGCAGGGCTCTTTTCAACTATGGCTACACCTTC.

J is TRBJ1-2 and V is TRBV2; D is uncertain. Trimming removed 3 bases at V and 3 bases at J, with 11 bases between. The CDR3 is made up of 14 amino acids. Germline V CDR1 and CDR2: SNHLY, FYNNEI. The CDR3 region is CASSDRALYYGYTF. The CDR3 DNA follows: TGTGCCAGCAGTGATAGGGCCCTATACTATGGCTACACCTTC.

V and J are TRBV2 and TRBJ2-4, with D possibly matching TRBD1 (6 bases). The CDR3 is 15 residues long. Germline loops: CDR1 SNHLY, CDR2 FYNNEI. V was trimmed by 6 bases and J by 3 bases, leaving 15 bases between them. As DNA, the CDR3 is TGTGCCAGCAGCGACAGGACCCCCCTCAAAAACATTCAGTACTTC. This encodes CASSDRTPLKNIQYF.

This chain links TRBV10-3 with TRBJ1-4; D gene unclear. The V gene lost 3 bases and the J gene lost 2 bases, with 13 bases spanning the gap. This CDR3 has 16 amino acids. The germline V gene encodes CDR1 ENHRY and CDR2 SYGVKD. In DNA, the CDR3 is TGTGCCATCAGTGATTTGGGCTCCGGGACTAATGAAAAACTGTTTTTT. This sequence encodes CAISDLGSGTNEKLFF.

V gene TRBV6-5 combines with J gene TRBJ1-5; D unclear. The CDR3 totals 12 residues. Germline V CDR1 and CDR2: MNHEY, SVGAGI. Trimming took off 8 bases at V and 6 bases at J, with 11 bases between the two ends. CDR3: CASSREGQPQHF. In DNA form, the CDR3 reads TGTGCCAGCTCGAGGGAAGGTCAGCCCCAGCATTTT.